Listed below are T cell receptor beta chains from one sample, sequenced in a study of T cell responses to AZD1222 COVID-19 vaccine. The protocol was immunoSEQ multiplex PCR, while the TCRdb copy is restricted to in-frame clones and leaves out a portion. Altogether around 81,000 clones are present, approximately 90% being singletons, with the ten largest covering 6.5% to 9.5%. Material: peripheral blood, obtained 28 days after the second AZD1222 dose. Source of these receptors: an adult who received the AZD1222 COVID-19 vaccine. CDR3s include the opening cysteine and the closing phenylalanine or tryptophan.

16	TRBV11-3	CASSVGSGSFFNEQFF
15	TRBV5-1	CASSLARGANTEAFF
13	TRBV12-3/TRBV12-4	CASSRQAAYEQYF
13	TRBV27	CASSPSAGKLQFF
16	TRBV7-6	CASSPLQGGSYNEQFF
13	TRBV6-5	CASSSLPGLEAFF
13	TRBV19	CASSGTDREKLFF
13	TRBV5-6	CASSLKWLETQYF
14	TRBV6-2/TRBV6-3	CASSWPDFVNEQFF
16	TRBV19	CASSNPGQGGSYEQYF
16	TRBV18	CASSPISGSGEDTQYF
12	TRBV30	CAWSVTGNTIYF
16	TRBV7-8	CASSFRSGSSYNEQFF
13	TRBV24-1	CATSGRPTDTQYF
13	TRBV10-3	CATRQGSNYGYTF
15	TRBV4-3	CASSQEHQTNYGYTF
16	TRBV7-9	CASSPTGQGSNSPLHF
12	TRBV12-3/TRBV12-4	CASSSSQEKLFF
14	TRBV2	CASRTGGWAGELFF
14	TRBV3-1/TRBV3-2	CASSKGRRNTEAFF
13	TRBV14	CASSPGTAEKLFF
13	TRBV29-1	CSARLGGDTEAFF
11	TRBV7-2	CASSQGGALFF
16	TRBV28	CASTTPTSGRGDTQYF
16	TRBV9	CASSSRGSGSTGELFF
15	TRBV19	CASNKLRGGNQPQHF
14	TRBV2	CASRGGTGDYGYTF
15	TRBV5-1	CASKTGGPTGETQYF
13	TRBV10-2	CASSVGSRETQYF
14	TRBV10-3	CAIRAGPQGYTIYF
18	TRBV27	CASSPPSGRALRTGELFF
14	TRBV9	CASSAEGRDYGYTF